This T cell receptor beta chain was sequenced during a study of shared clonotypes between healthy human individuals. The method was immunoSEQ multiplex PCR; TCRdb's version includes in-frame clones alone and lacks a portion of them. In the table there are millions of clones, more than 85% of which are singletons. Of note for this clone: Antigen specificity is unknown.

Naivety among CD8 cells was defined by CD45RO negativity and positive CCR7 selection, thereby excluding terminally differentiated effector memory CD45RA+ cells. Germline loops: CDR1 ENHRY, CDR2 SYGVKD. Trimming took off 6 bases at V and 3 bases at J, with 7 bases between the two ends. This CDR3 is built from 12 residues. General observations from the study: Since donors were few, the genetic and exposure-history diversity represented was limited. In the sorted subsets, rarefaction showed sequencing was incomplete despite large depth.

The sequence was obtained from a young man in good health. Some clones in this sample may be carry-over from other donors' samples. The sequencing sample was made of naive CD8+ T cells from PBMCs. The rearrangement joins TRBV10-3 to TRBJ2-3, with a possible D match to TRBD2 (5 bases). The CDR3 region is CAIRTGTDTQYF. DNA for the CDR3: TGTGCCATCAGGACGGGGACAGATACGCAGTATTTT.